This is a list of T cell receptor beta chains from one sample in a study of blood T cell repertoires in COVID-19. Here immunoSEQ multiplex PCR was the method, and the copy in TCRdb shows in-frame clones only, minus some. The sample contains 190,000 or so clones, over 75% of which appear only once. The sequenced sample was PBMCs or T cells enriched from blood (not recorded which). The receptors shown here come from a man aged 35 to 55 who had recovered from COVID-19. Both conserved end residues are part of each CDR3. A D gene is named only where the DNA matches it firmly. A clone size is listed for some rows: how often the clone was seen (once, few, many), or a class if it is expanded.

clone size: -
D gene: TRBD2
V gene: TRBV6-5
J gene: TRBJ2-7
CDR3 protein: CASSPLREGTYEQYF
CDR3 DNA: TGTGCCAGCAGTCCTCTCCGGGAGGGAACCTACGAGCAGTACTTC

clone size: -
D gene: -
V gene: TRBV30
J gene: TRBJ1-6
CDR3 protein: CAWSRLGGTSPLHF
CDR3 DNA: TGTGCCTGGAGCCGTCTGGGGGGGACCTCACCCCTCCACTTT

clone size: few
D gene: -
V gene: TRBV29-1
J gene: TRBJ2-1
CDR3 protein: CSTSGSKQFF
CDR3 DNA: TGCAGCACCAGCGGGTCGAAGCAGTTCTTC

clone size: -
D gene: -
V gene: TRBV4-1
J gene: TRBJ1-3
CDR3 protein: CASSPSLTGNSGNTIYF
CDR3 DNA: TGCGCCAGCAGCCCTTCGCTAACAGGCAACTCTGGAAACACCATATATTTT

clone size: -
D gene: TRBD2
V gene: TRBV7-9
J gene: TRBJ2-1
CDR3 protein: CASSPFSGGEQFF
CDR3 DNA: TGTGCCAGCAGCCCTTTCAGCGGGGGAGAGCAGTTCTTC

clone size: -
D gene: -
V gene: TRBV12-3/TRBV12-4
J gene: TRBJ2-4
CDR3 protein: CASRTGTKNIQYF
CDR3 DNA: TGTGCCAGCCGCACCGGGACCAAAAACATTCAGTACTTC

clone size: -
D gene: -
V gene: TRBV18
J gene: TRBJ1-2
CDR3 protein: CASSPLQDYGYTF
CDR3 DNA: TGTGCCAGCTCACCTCTTCAGGACTATGGCTACACCTTC

clone size: -
D gene: -
V gene: TRBV21-1
J gene: TRBJ1-1
CDR3 protein: CASSKARDRGGTEAFF
CDR3 DNA: TGTGCCAGCAGCAAAGCCCGGGACAGGGGAGGCACTGAAGCTTTCTTT

clone size: -
D gene: -
V gene: TRBV9
J gene: TRBJ2-7
CDR3 protein: CASSDGNSYEQYF
CDR3 DNA: TGTGCCAGCAGCGACGGTAACTCCTACGAGCAGTACTTC

clone size: once
D gene: TRBD2
V gene: TRBV12-3/TRBV12-4
J gene: TRBJ2-1
CDR3 protein: CASSLSGSHPFF
CDR3 DNA: TGTGCCAGCAGTTTAAGCGGGAGCCACCCGTTCTTC

clone size: -
D gene: TRBD2
V gene: TRBV6-1
J gene: TRBJ2-5
CDR3 protein: CASSEWSGGGKETQYF
CDR3 DNA: TGTGCCAGCAGTGAATGGTCGGGCGGGGGGAAAGAGACCCAGTACTTC

clone size: -
D gene: -
V gene: TRBV18
J gene: TRBJ1-2
CDR3 protein: CASSPITGVRYGYTF
CDR3 DNA: TGTGCCAGCTCACCCATTACGGGGGTACGGTATGGCTACACCTTC

clone size: -
D gene: -
V gene: TRBV24-1
J gene: TRBJ2-5
CDR3 protein: CATSSQGTGKETQYF
CDR3 DNA: TGTGCCACCAGTTCACAAGGAACAGGGAAAGAGACCCAGTACTTC

clone size: -
D gene: TRBD2
V gene: TRBV2
J gene: TRBJ2-3
CDR3 protein: CASSGLAGARADTQYF
CDR3 DNA: TGTGCCAGCTCAGGACTAGCGGGAGCGAGGGCAGATACGCAGTATTTT

clone size: -
D gene: -
V gene: TRBV6-2/TRBV6-3
J gene: TRBJ2-1
CDR3 protein: CASSLRDYNEQFF
CDR3 DNA: TGTGCCAGCAGTTTGAGGGATTACAATGAGCAGTTCTTC

clone size: -
D gene: -
V gene: TRBV27
J gene: TRBJ1-1
CDR3 protein: CASKPWRVWGEAFF
CDR3 DNA: TGTGCCAGCAAACCCTGGCGGGTGTGGGGAGAAGCTTTCTTT

clone size: -
D gene: -
V gene: TRBV29-1
J gene: TRBJ1-1
CDR3 protein: CSFRPQLNTEAFF
CDR3 DNA: TGCAGTTTTCGCCCACAGTTGAACACTGAAGCTTTCTTT

clone size: -
D gene: TRBD2
V gene: TRBV7-6
J gene: TRBJ2-3
CDR3 protein: CASSFLAGSSTDTQYF
CDR3 DNA: TGTGCCAGCAGCTTCCTAGCGGGGTCTAGCACAGATACGCAGTATTTT

clone size: -
D gene: -
V gene: TRBV6-5
J gene: TRBJ1-1
CDR3 protein: CASSLNSYDTEAFF
CDR3 DNA: TGTGCCAGCAGTCTCAACAGTTACGACACTGAAGCTTTCTTT

clone size: -
D gene: -
V gene: TRBV19
J gene: TRBJ1-1
CDR3 protein: CASSIGGTNTEAFF
CDR3 DNA: TGTGCCAGTAGTATAGGGGGGACAAACACTGAAGCTTTCTTT

clone size: -
D gene: TRBD2
V gene: TRBV12-5
J gene: TRBJ2-1
CDR3 protein: CASGLGLSGRIDEQFF
CDR3 DNA: TGTGCTAGTGGTTTGGGACTAAGCGGGAGAATCGATGAGCAGTTCTTC

clone size: -
D gene: -
V gene: TRBV18
J gene: TRBJ1-1
CDR3 protein: CASSNSENTEAFF
CDR3 DNA: TGTGCCAGCTCAAATAGTGAAAACACTGAAGCTTTCTTT

clone size: once
D gene: -
V gene: TRBV30
J gene: TRBJ1-3
CDR3 protein: CAWIVGAGNTIYF
CDR3 DNA: TGTGCCTGGATCGTAGGGGCTGGAAACACCATATATTTT

clone size: -
D gene: -
V gene: TRBV6-5
J gene: TRBJ1-2
CDR3 protein: CASRPWGGSGGYTF
CDR3 DNA: TGTGCCAGCCGACCCTGGGGAGGGAGTGGAGGCTACACCTTC

clone size: -
D gene: -
V gene: TRBV6-5
J gene: TRBJ2-7
CDR3 protein: CASSYSAGNGVYEQYF
CDR3 DNA: TGTGCCAGCAGTTACTCGGCGGGGAACGGGGTGTACGAGCAGTACTTC

clone size: -
D gene: -
V gene: TRBV6-2/TRBV6-3
J gene: TRBJ2-7
CDR3 protein: CASSTIRDSTYEQYF
CDR3 DNA: TGTGCCAGCAGTACAATCCGGGACTCCACCTACGAGCAGTACTTC

clone size: once
D gene: TRBD2
V gene: TRBV5-1
J gene: TRBJ2-5
CDR3 protein: CASSFSGGQGETQYF
CDR3 DNA: TGCGCCAGCAGCTTTAGCGGGGGGCAGGGTGAGACCCAGTACTTC

clone size: once
D gene: -
V gene: TRBV6-5
J gene: TRBJ1-5
CDR3 protein: CASSSDTRLPQHF
CDR3 DNA: TGTGCCAGCAGCTCGGACACGAGACTGCCCCAGCATTTT

clone size: -
D gene: -
V gene: TRBV2
J gene: TRBJ2-1
CDR3 protein: CASSAKLVAVNEQFF
CDR3 DNA: TGTGCCAGCAGCGCAAAGTTGGTCGCAGTCAATGAGCAGTTCTTC

clone size: -
D gene: TRBD1
V gene: TRBV19
J gene: TRBJ1-2
CDR3 protein: CASSDRVRGYTF
CDR3 DNA: TGTGCCAGTAGCGACAGGGTTCGAGGCTACACCTTC

clone size: -
D gene: -
V gene: TRBV7-9
J gene: TRBJ2-1
CDR3 protein: CASRRVSSYNEQFF
CDR3 DNA: TGTGCCAGCAGGCGGGTCAGCTCCTACAATGAGCAGTTCTTC

clone size: -
D gene: -
V gene: TRBV3-1/TRBV3-2
J gene: TRBJ1-2
CDR3 protein: CASSLSARDGYTF
CDR3 DNA: TGTGCCAGCAGCCTTTCCGCGCGCGATGGCTACACCTTC

clone size: -
D gene: -
V gene: TRBV21-1
J gene: TRBJ2-1
CDR3 protein: CASSCTPWLAGDNEQFF
CDR3 DNA: TGTGCCAGCAGCTGCACCCCGTGGCTAGCGGGGGACAATGAGCAGTTCTTC

clone size: few
D gene: -
V gene: TRBV11-2
J gene: TRBJ1-6
CDR3 protein: CASSPYGGTANSPLHF
CDR3 DNA: TGTGCCAGCAGCCCATATGGAGGGACGGCTAATTCACCCCTCCACTTT

clone size: -
D gene: TRBD1
V gene: TRBV30
J gene: TRBJ1-2
CDR3 protein: CAWSGQGWGYTF
CDR3 DNA: TGTGCCTGGAGTGGACAGGGCTGGGGCTACACCTTC

clone size: -
D gene: TRBD1
V gene: TRBV6-5
J gene: TRBJ1-3
CDR3 protein: CASIQGAGNTIYF
CDR3 DNA: TGTGCCAGCATCCAGGGGGCTGGAAACACCATATATTTT

clone size: -
D gene: TRBD2
V gene: TRBV18
J gene: TRBJ2-1
CDR3 protein: CASSLTSGEKQFF
CDR3 DNA: TGTGCCAGCTCTCTCACTAGCGGCGAGAAGCAGTTCTTC

clone size: -
D gene: -
V gene: TRBV15
J gene: TRBJ2-1
CDR3 protein: CATSREEGAEEQFF
CDR3 DNA: TGTGCCACCAGCAGAGAGGAGGGGGCGGAGGAGCAGTTCTTC

clone size: -
D gene: -
V gene: TRBV9
J gene: TRBJ2-1
CDR3 protein: CASSVGLAGQRSYNEQFF
CDR3 DNA: TGTGCCAGCAGCGTAGGATTAGCGGGACAGAGGTCCTACAATGAGCAGTTCTTC

clone size: once
D gene: -
V gene: TRBV14
J gene: TRBJ1-6
CDR3 protein: CASSQVGRSYNSPLHF
CDR3 DNA: TGTGCCAGCAGCCAAGTCGGTCGCTCCTATAATTCACCCCTCCACTTT

clone size: -
D gene: -
V gene: TRBV2
J gene: TRBJ2-2
CDR3 protein: CASSTMGSGTGELFF
CDR3 DNA: TGTGCCAGCAGTACTATGGGGAGTGGGACCGGGGAGCTGTTTTTT

clone size: once
D gene: TRBD2
V gene: TRBV5-1
J gene: TRBJ2-5
CDR3 protein: CASSVGTSGGAETQYF
CDR3 DNA: TGCGCCAGCAGCGTCGGGACTAGCGGGGGGGCAGAGACCCAGTACTTC

clone size: -
D gene: TRBD1
V gene: TRBV19
J gene: TRBJ2-3
CDR3 protein: CASRDRGLTDTQYF
CDR3 DNA: TGTGCCAGTAGGGACAGGGGACTCACAGATACGCAGTATTTT

clone size: -
D gene: -
V gene: TRBV12-1
J gene: TRBJ1-3
CDR3 protein: CASRGDRVSGNTIYF
CDR3 DNA: TGTGCCAGCAGGGGGGACAGAGTCTCTGGAAACACCATATATTTT

clone size: -
D gene: -
V gene: TRBV19
J gene: TRBJ2-6
CDR3 protein: CASSIQSEGYTGANVLTF
CDR3 DNA: TGTGCCAGTAGTATTCAATCGGAGGGGTATACTGGGGCCAACGTCCTGACTTTC

clone size: -
D gene: TRBD1
V gene: TRBV7-8
J gene: TRBJ1-3
CDR3 protein: CASTTNRGRGNTIYF
CDR3 DNA: TGTGCCAGCACCACAAACAGGGGGCGAGGAAACACCATATATTTT

clone size: few
D gene: -
V gene: TRBV4-1
J gene: TRBJ2-5
CDR3 protein: CASSQDLPETQYF
CDR3 DNA: TGCGCCAGCAGCCAAGATCTACCAGAGACCCAGTACTTC

clone size: -
D gene: TRBD1
V gene: TRBV27
J gene: TRBJ2-7
CDR3 protein: CASSLTRTGTSYEQYF
CDR3 DNA: TGTGCCAGCAGTCTAACCCGGACAGGGACCTCCTACGAGCAGTACTTC

clone size: -
D gene: -
V gene: TRBV4-2
J gene: TRBJ2-5
CDR3 protein: CAPPGILLETQYF
CDR3 DNA: TGTGCCCCCCCCGGGATCCTCCTAGAGACCCAGTACTTC

clone size: -
D gene: TRBD1
V gene: TRBV5-6
J gene: TRBJ2-2
CDR3 protein: CASSLPQGFYGELFF
CDR3 DNA: TGTGCCAGCAGCTTGCCACAGGGGTTTTACGGGGAGCTGTTTTTT

clone size: -
D gene: TRBD1
V gene: TRBV7-9
J gene: TRBJ1-5
CDR3 protein: CASSLFDRGISQPQHF
CDR3 DNA: TGTGCCAGCAGTTTATTCGACAGGGGAATCAGTCAGCCCCAGCATTTT

clone size: -
D gene: -
V gene: TRBV7-2
J gene: TRBJ2-1
CDR3 protein: CASSLVRKNEQFF
CDR3 DNA: TGTGCCAGCAGCTTAGTTCGTAAAAATGAGCAGTTCTTC

clone size: once
D gene: TRBD1
V gene: TRBV2
J gene: TRBJ2-1
CDR3 protein: CASRDQGAERNEQFF
CDR3 DNA: TGTGCCAGCAGAGATCAGGGGGCGGAAAGGAATGAGCAGTTCTTC

clone size: -
D gene: -
V gene: TRBV7-3
J gene: TRBJ1-5
CDR3 protein: CASSLDAGNQPQHF
CDR3 DNA: TGTGCCAGCAGCTTAGACGCGGGGAATCAGCCCCAGCATTTT

clone size: -
D gene: TRBD1
V gene: TRBV9
J gene: TRBJ1-5
CDR3 protein: CASSVGTGGQPQHF
CDR3 DNA: TGTGCCAGCAGCGTTGGGACAGGGGGACAGCCCCAGCATTTT

clone size: -
D gene: TRBD1
V gene: TRBV7-2
J gene: TRBJ2-7
CDR3 protein: CASSLVQGASEQYF
CDR3 DNA: TGTGCCAGCAGCTTAGTACAGGGGGCGAGCGAGCAGTACTTC